This is a list of T cell receptor beta chains from one sample in a study of human T cells and chemical hapten exposure. TCRdb itself ran the RACE reads through MiXCR, one entry per CDR3 protein. The table records around 99,000 distinct CDR3 sequences, approximately 10% of them present only once. The input for sequencing was whole blood, taken in connection with sensitization to the hapten diphenylcyclopropenone (DPC). These receptors were taken from a man between 40 and 49 years old with alopecia areata. Some clones in this sample may be carry-over from other donors' samples. CDR3s include the opening cysteine and the closing phenylalanine or tryptophan.

>TRBJ2-1|TRBV6-4
CASSVWDSLYNEQFF
>TRBJ1-3|TRBV6-4
CASSLQKAPTSGNTIYF
>TRBJ1-4|TRBV18
CASSPWGRATNEKLFF
>TRBJ2-1|TRBV9
CASSVGGGKGNNEQFF
>TRBJ2-3|TRBV20-1
CSARAGQGAADTQYF
>TRBJ2-3|TRBV27
CASSWRLAGVGGTDTQYF
>TRBJ2-3|TRBV12-3/TRBV12-4
CASKDGKGTDTQYF
>TRBJ1-1|TRBV30
CAWAIQGFGTEAFF
>TRBJ1-5|TRBV6-1
CASRARQGGNQPQHF
>TRBJ2-7|TRBV7-8
CASSWTGGPYEQYF
>TRBJ2-5|TRBV7-9
CASSLEYGTQETQYF
>TRBJ2-5|TRBV12-3/TRBV12-4
CASSLSPGLGQETQYF
>TRBJ1-4|TRBV12-3/TRBV12-4
CASSSRPLGVATNEKLFF
>TRBJ2-1|TRBV6-5
CASSYGTPPDEQFF